This entry concerns a single T cell receptor (beta chain). Its target is not known. This specimen belongs to a study of Tregs in tolerant kidney transplant recipients. Study-level points and caveats: No direct test of biological reproducibility was done here. Tregs expanded with activated donor B cells seemed most donor-specific. Findings come from small patient numbers and require larger validation. Nucleotide sequences could not be compared across some patients' samples due to primer changes.

The V end was cut by 3 bases, the J end by 4 bases, with 12 bases between. The CDR3 is made up of 15 amino acids. Germline CDR1 and CDR2: SGHAT and FQNNGV. This table comes from immunoSEQ multiplex PCR, and its TCRdb copy is limited to in-frame clones, with some not included. This sample has about 110,000 clones, with about 90% found just once. The TCR comes from a human donor who received a combined kidney and bone marrow transplant. This material consisted of CD4+ T cells from blood, taken before the transplant. The chain couples TRBV11-2 to TRBJ2-2; D is unclear. CDR3 in DNA: TGTGCCAGCAGCTTTTACGCTCCGGGCACCGGGGAGCTGTTTTTT. Translated: CASSFYAPGTGELFF. The full variable domain, with the rest looked up from reference TRBV11-2 and TRBJ2-2, is EAGVAQSPRYKIIEKRQSVAFWCNPISGHATLYWYQQILGQGPKLLIQFQNNGVVDDSQLPKDRFSAERLKGVDSTLKIQPAKLEDSAVYLCASSFYAPGTGELFFGEGSRLTVL.